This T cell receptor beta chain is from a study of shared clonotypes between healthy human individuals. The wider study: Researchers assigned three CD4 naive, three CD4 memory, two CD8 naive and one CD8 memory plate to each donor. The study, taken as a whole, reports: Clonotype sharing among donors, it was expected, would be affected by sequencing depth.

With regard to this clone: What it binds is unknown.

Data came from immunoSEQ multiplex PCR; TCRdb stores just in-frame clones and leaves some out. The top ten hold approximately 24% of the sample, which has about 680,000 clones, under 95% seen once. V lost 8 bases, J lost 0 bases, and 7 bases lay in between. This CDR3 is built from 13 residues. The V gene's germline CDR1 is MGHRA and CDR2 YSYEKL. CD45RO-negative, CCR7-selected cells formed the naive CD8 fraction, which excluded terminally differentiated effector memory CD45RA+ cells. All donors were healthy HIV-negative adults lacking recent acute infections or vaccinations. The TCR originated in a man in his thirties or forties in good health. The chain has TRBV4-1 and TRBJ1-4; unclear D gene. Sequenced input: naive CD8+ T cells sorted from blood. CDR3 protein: CASAGPTNEKLFF. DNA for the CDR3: TGCGCCAGCGCGGGTCCAACTAATGAAAAACTGTTTTTT.